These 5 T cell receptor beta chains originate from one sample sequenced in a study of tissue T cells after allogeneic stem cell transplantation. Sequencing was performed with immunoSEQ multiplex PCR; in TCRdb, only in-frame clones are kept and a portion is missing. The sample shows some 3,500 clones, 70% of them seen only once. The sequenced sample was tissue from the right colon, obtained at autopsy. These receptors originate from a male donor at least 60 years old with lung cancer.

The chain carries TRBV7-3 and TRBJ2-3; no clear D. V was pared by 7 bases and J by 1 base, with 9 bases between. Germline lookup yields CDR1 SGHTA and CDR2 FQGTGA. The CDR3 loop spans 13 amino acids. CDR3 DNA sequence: TGTGCCAGCACCCCGACGGGCACAGATACGCAGTATTTT. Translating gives CASTPTGTDTQYF.

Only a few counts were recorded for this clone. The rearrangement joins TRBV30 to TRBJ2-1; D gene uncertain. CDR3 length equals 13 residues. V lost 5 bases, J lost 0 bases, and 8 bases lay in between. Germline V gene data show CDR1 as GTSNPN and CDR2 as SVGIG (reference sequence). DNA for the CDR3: TGTGCCTGGGGTGAAAACTCCTACAATGAGCAGTTCTTC. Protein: CAWGENSYNEQFF.

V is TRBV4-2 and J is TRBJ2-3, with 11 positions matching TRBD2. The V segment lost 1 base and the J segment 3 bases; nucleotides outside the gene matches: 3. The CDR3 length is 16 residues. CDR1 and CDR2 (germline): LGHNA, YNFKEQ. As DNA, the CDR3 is TGTGCCAGCAGCCAAGCGCCTAGCGGGAGGACAGATACGCAGTATTTT. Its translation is CASSQAPSGRTDTQYF.

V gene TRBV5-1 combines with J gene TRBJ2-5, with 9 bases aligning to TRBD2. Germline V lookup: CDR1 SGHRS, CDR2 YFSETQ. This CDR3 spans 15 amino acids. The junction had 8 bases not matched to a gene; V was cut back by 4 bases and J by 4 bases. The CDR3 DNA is TGCGCCAGCAGCCCCATGGGTAGCGGGGGAGAGACCCAGTACTTC. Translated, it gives CASSPMGSGGETQYF.

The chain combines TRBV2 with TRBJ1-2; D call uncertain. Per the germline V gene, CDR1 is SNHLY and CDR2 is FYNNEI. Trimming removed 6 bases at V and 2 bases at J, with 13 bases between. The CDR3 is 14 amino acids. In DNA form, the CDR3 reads TGTGCCAGCAGACTGGACGGAAGAAACTATGGCTACACCTTC. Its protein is CASRLDGRNYGYTF. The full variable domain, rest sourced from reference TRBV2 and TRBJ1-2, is EPEVTQTPSHQVTQMGQEVILRCVPISNHLYFYWYRQILGQKVEFLVSFYNNEISEKSEIFDDQFSVERPDGSNFTLKIRSTKLEDSAMYFCASRLDGRNYGYTFGSGTRLTVV.